This T cell receptor (beta chain) was sequenced in a study of blood T cell repertoires in COVID-19. In this sample, this clone turned up once. Generated by immunoSEQ multiplex PCR, the TCRdb table keeps only in-frame clones and is missing some. The table has more than 150,000 clones, roughly 92% seen once. The CDR3 runs 16 residues. Germline values: CDR1 KGHDR, CDR2 SFDVKD. With 4 bases clipped from V and 5 bases from J, the junction kept 4 bases outside the gene matches. What was sequenced was peripheral blood. The chain couples TRBV24-1 to TRBJ2-1; 13 bases fit TRBD2. This clonotype originated in a man aged 30 to 39 with COVID-19, enrolled during active disease. CDR3 nucleotides: TGTGCCACCAGTGACCCTGGGACTAGCGGGAACAATGAGCAGTTCTTC. This encodes CATSDPGTSGNNEQFF.